This T cell receptor (beta chain) was sequenced in a study of OX40 agonist ivuxolimab in advanced cancers. This clone was counted a single time. This CDR3 has 14 residues. CDR1 and CDR2 (germline): SGHVS, FQNEAQ. Between the trimmed V and J ends, which lost 7 bases and 1 base, there was a span of 13 bases. Data came from immunoSEQ multiplex PCR; TCRdb stores just in-frame clones and leaves some out. The sample consists of 80,000 to 100,000 clones, about nine tenths of them appearing once. This material consisted of CD4+ or CD8+ T cells sorted from blood, taken in a trial of the OX40 agonist ivuxolimab. This chain joins TRBV7-8 and TRBJ1-1, with a weak D call TRBD1 (6 bases). The receptor's source is an adult with an advanced solid tumor such as melanoma, head and neck, liver or kidney cancer. CDR3 amino acids: CASNPGVGNTEAFF. The CDR3 DNA is TGTGCCAGCAACCCAGGGGTTGGGAACACTGAAGCTTTCTTT.